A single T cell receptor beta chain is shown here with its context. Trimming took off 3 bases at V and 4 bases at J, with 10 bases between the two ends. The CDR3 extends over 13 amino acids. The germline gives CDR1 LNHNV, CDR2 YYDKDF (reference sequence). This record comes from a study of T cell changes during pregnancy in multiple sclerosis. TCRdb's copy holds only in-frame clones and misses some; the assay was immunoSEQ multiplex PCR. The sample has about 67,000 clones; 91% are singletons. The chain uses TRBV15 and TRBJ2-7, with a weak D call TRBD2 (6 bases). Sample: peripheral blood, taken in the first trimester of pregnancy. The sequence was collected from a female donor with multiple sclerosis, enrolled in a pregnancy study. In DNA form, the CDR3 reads TGTGCCACCAGCAGGGGACTGCTTTACGAGCAGTACTTC. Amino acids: CATSRGLLYEQYF.